The following is a T cell receptor (beta chain) sequence with its context. This clonotype came up a few times. The specificity of this receptor is unknown. No clone much larger than this one lies a single base away; base qualities are absent. Donors were a few dozen systemically healthy Caucasian individuals from Russia aged roughly 6 to 90 years. Each donor gave approximately 9.3 milliliters of peripheral blood, collected into EDTA-treated Vacutainer tubes. PBMCs were isolated by Ficoll-Paque density-gradient centrifugation, with at least 6 million obtained per sample. Trizol reagent was used to extract total RNA from PBMCs, with at least 5.5 micrograms per sample. For every donor, an aliquot of PBMCs went through flow cytometry to measure the percentages of naive CD45RAhigh/CD27high T cells. This record comes from a study of blood T cells in healthy people across ages (dated by TCRdb to between 2015 and 2016). Some background on the complete study: In model experiments, template switching captured roughly one uniquely barcoded TCR beta cDNA molecule for every two T cells. Four age groups were formed from the donors: young (average around 15 years), middle-aged (approximately 42), aged (roughly 59) and long-lived (around 80). Using the same blood draw, the study looked at two additional independent replicas of 1 million unique cDNA reads for two donors, one aged 18 to 29 and the other aged 80 or older. To track age-related changes in TCR beta repertoire diversity, the study relied on deep sequencing normalized with unique cDNA molecular identifiers.

Library prep was done by 5' RACE. The run used an Illumina HiSeq 2500. A second PCR of about 6 to 12 cycles was performed with a sample-barcoded 5' primer and a J-beta primer mix. A unique molecular identifier was introduced onto each TCR beta cDNA molecule by a template-switch 5' adaptor carrying 12 random nucleotides. Each sample yielded at least 3 million CDR3-containing paired-end reads. First-strand cDNA was synthesized from all RNA with the Mint cDNA synthesis kit, primed by a TRBC-specific oligonucleotide. After uracil-DNA glycosylase treatment, a first 18-cycle PCR used universal primers M1SS and BC2_uni_R on all cDNA. In the authors' own workflow: Each sample was normalized by randomly selecting 1 million high-quality reads, each carrying a distinct molecular identifier. Reads with shared molecular identifiers were discarded instead of being binned into consensus sequences. MiTCR, with a Q25 quality threshold and the strictest error-elimination algorithm, was used for CDR3 identification, clonotype clustering and error correction. A nonparametric unseen species model using Euler transformation provided a lower-bound estimate of total TCR beta diversity. The public reads were quality trimmed at Q25 with fastp and then assembled into clones with MiXCR by TCRdb, keeping productive beta chains. Every entry covers one CDR3 protein and lists the most common genes and DNA from its rows. The V and J calls reflect TCRdb's pipeline rather than the authors' work. Here the sample has fewer than 800,000 distinct CDR3 sequences; 25% occur a single time. The ten most abundant clones make up more than 8.5% of the sample.

The CDR3 starts with the cysteine, ends with the phenylalanine, and has 12 residues. Only CDR3 DNA remains: 36 bases, in frame from the first base. Broader findings and caveats from the paper: Donor CMV infection status was unknown, potentially confounding age-related changes in expanded clonotypes. The long-lived group showed more naive CD4+ T cells, fewer expanded clones and increased TCR diversity than the aged group, suggesting age selection. Estimates of total diversity based on one million sequenced T cells were regarded as lower bounds and as underestimates. Bulk unsorted PBMC profiling prevented conclusive comparison of naive and antigen-experienced compartments. Observed TCR beta diversity correlated strongly with the percentage of naive T cells measured by flow cytometry. Observed TCR beta diversity per million T cells fell roughly linearly with age, and a significant reduction was already apparent by age roughly 40.

Another study also made use of these data, one on T cells of mothers and their children. As the second paper documents: Donors were nine systemically healthy Caucasian individuals: three mothers and their six children. cDNA synthesis used all of the extracted RNA, with approximately 1.4 ug of RNA in each 15 ul reaction. In the second PCR, the M1S primer added sample barcodes and 2-4 random nucleotides. Over 8 million TCR beta CDR3 reads were obtained for each mother, and 2.7 million or so reads were obtained for each child. In both related and unrelated pairs, thymic selection shapes the output of TCR recombination in a similar way, with inherited differences having only a minor effect. Normalized repertoire overlap was always found to be slightly, but never significantly, higher in related mother-child pairs than in unrelated mother-child pairs. No persistent microchimeric T cell clones were detected, at a sensitivity of approximately 100 clones per million clonotypes. The study used deep NGS to compare TCR beta repertoires of mothers and children, seeking features distinguishing related mother-child pairs from unrelated individuals. Mothers averaged roughly 40 +/- 4 years of age and children averaged 11 +/- 4 years. After adapters were ligated using NEBNext reagents, the libraries underwent 100+100 nt paired-end sequencing on an Illumina HiSeq 2000. Mother and child libraries were prepared a month apart and sequenced in separate runs to prevent cross-contamination. Each donor had between 500,000 and 2,000,000 distinct TCR beta clonotypes identified. Naive TCR beta clonotypes were estimated from low-frequency clonotypes matched to each donor's FACS-determined naive share, without sorting.

This receptor was obtained from a boy between 10 and 17 years old in good health. The sequence joins TRBV21-1 to TRBJ1-5. TRBV21-1 is marked as a pseudogene. Sequencing was performed on blood. The CDR3 amino acid sequence is: CASSKGSQPQHF. The sequence in DNA is TGTGCCAGCAGCAAAGGATCTCAGCCCCAGCATTTT.